These T cell receptor beta chains were read from a single sample in a study of Graves' ophthalmopathy and Graves' hyperthyroidism. TCRdb called the multiplex PCR reads again in MiXCR, with one record for every CDR3 protein. The profile covers roughly 1.1 million distinct CDR3 sequences, with about two fifths appearing a single time and more than 9.5% taken by the ten largest. The material sequenced was peripheral blood or thyroid tissue (not recorded which). The receptors come from an adult man with Graves' hyperthyroidism. CDR3s include the opening cysteine and the closing phenylalanine or tryptophan. Each record gives: D gene, clone size, CDR3 length, V gene, J gene, CDR3 protein, CDR3 DNA. A D gene is named only where the DNA matches it firmly. Clone size appears in some rows only: once, few, many, or a class for an expanded clone.

TRBD2,.,18,TRBV3-1,TRBJ2-7,CASSQETSGSRNSYEQYF,TGTGCCAGCAGCCAAGAAACTAGCGGGTCTCGTAACTCCTACGAGCAGTACTTC
.,many,13,TRBV7-9,TRBJ1-2,CASSLVWGHGYTF,TGTGCCAGCAGCTTAGTCTGGGGTCATGGCTACACCTTC
TRBD1,.,16,TRBV4-1,TRBJ2-7,CASSQVLGTGTYEQYF,TGCGCCAGCAGCCAAGTGTTGGGGACAGGGACCTACGAGCAGTACTTC
.,once,15,TRBV10-2,TRBJ2-7,CASSLWGRYAYEQYF,TGCGCCAGCAGTTTATGGGGGAGGTACGCCTACGAGCAGTACTTC
TRBD1,many,14,TRBV2,TRBJ2-2,CASIRDSNTGELFF,TGTGCCAGCATCCGGGACAGCAACACCGGGGAGCTGTTTTTT
TRBD2,.,20,TRBV7-9,TRBJ2-7,CASSLMRSSTSGGAPYEQYF,TGTGCCAGCAGCTTAATGAGGAGTTCGACTAGCGGGGGGGCACCCTACGAGCAGTACTTC
.,many,13,TRBV29-1,TRBJ2-7,CSVTRDIGYEQYF,TGCAGCGTTACAAGGGACATAGGCTACGAGCAGTACTTC
.,many,12,TRBV11-2,TRBJ2-7,CASSFGRYEQYF,TGTGCCAGCAGCTTCGGACGCTACGAGCAGTACTTC
.,.,11,TRBV20-1,TRBJ1-2,CSAKRTYGYTF,TGCAGTGCTAAGCGGACCTATGGCTACACCTTC
.,few,12,TRBV2,TRBJ1-2,CASSRGRGGDTF,TGTGCCAGCAGTCGGGGCAGGGGTGGCGACACCTTC
.,many,16,TRBV10-3,TRBJ2-5,CAMCILSGNCQETQYF,TGTGCCATGTGTATACTTAGCGGCAACTGTCAAGAGACCCAGTACTTC
TRBD2,few,15,TRBV10-3,TRBJ2-2,CAIRAGLAGNGELFF,TGTGCCATCAGGGCGGGACTAGCGGGAAACGGGGAGCTGTTTTTT
.,many,13,TRBV12-3/TRBV12-4,TRBJ2-5,CASSKDQKETQYF,TGTGCCAGCAGTAAGGACCAGAAAGAGACCCAGTACTTC
.,.,14,TRBV25-1,TRBJ1-4,CASSFTGANEKLFF,TGTGCCAGCAGCTTCACTGGAGCTAATGAAAAACTGTTTTTT
TRBD2,once,16,TRBV7-9,TRBJ2-7,CASSLGVLADTYEQYF,TGCGCCAGCAGCCTCGGGGTTCTAGCGGACACCTACGAGCAGTACTTC
.,many,15,TRBV19,TRBJ2-6,CASSQQGAGANVLTF,TGTGCCAGCAGTCAACAGGGAGCTGGGGCCAACGTCCTGACTTTC
.,many,15,TRBV7-2,TRBJ1-5,CASSYLGGSSQPQHF,TGTGCCAGCAGCTATCTGGGGGGCAGCAGTCAGCCCCAGCATTTT
TRBD1,many,13,TRBV29-1,TRBJ2-6,CSVTGSGANVLTF,TGCAGCGTGACAGGGTCTGGGGCCAACGTCCTGACTTTC
TRBD1,few,14,TRBV9,TRBJ2-2,CASSLRTGGGELFF,TGTGCCAGCAGCTTACGGACAGGAGGCGGGGAGCTGTTTTTT
TRBD1,many,16,TRBV2,TRBJ1-6,CASSDRRDRVDSPLHF,TGTGCCAGCAGTGATAGGCGGGACAGGGTTGATTCACCCCTCCACTTT
.,.,13,TRBV2,TRBJ1-1,CASRAQRSTEAFF,TGTGCCAGTAGAGCCCAACGGAGCACTGAAGCTTTCTTT
.,.,16,TRBV27,TRBJ1-5,CASSLGGVGGNQPQHF,TGTGCCAGCAGTTTGGGGGGGGTAGGTGGCAATCAGCCCCAGCATTTT